The clone carrying this T cell receptor beta chain showed up just once. This sample is part of a study of blood T cell repertoires in COVID-19. Per germline, CDR1 MDHEN and CDR2 SYDVKM. With V trimmed by 4 bases and J by 3 bases, 2 bases remained unmatched. CDR3 length: 14 amino acids. Original processing methods: Estimates of nucleated cell counts were drawn from the amplification of reference gene primers. Here immunoSEQ multiplex PCR was the method, and the copy in TCRdb shows in-frame clones only, minus some. That table gives V, J and clone size, and the DNA gave D and trimming. The sample includes over 150,000 clones, just under 90% of them seen just once. In Seattle, patients joined the study during active infection and were tracked longitudinally.

The sequencing sample was made of peripheral blood. The V gene is TRBV28, the J gene TRBJ2-3, with TRBD1 matching over 9 bases. The TCR sequence derives from a woman aged 70-85 years with COVID-19, enrolled during active disease. CDR3 sequence: CASSSGQGTDTQYF. CDR3 sequence (DNA): TGTGCCAGCAGTTCGGGACAGGGTACAGATACGCAGTATTTT.